A single T cell receptor (beta chain) is shown here with its context. This sample is drawn from a study of shared clonotypes between healthy human individuals. Profiling relied on immunoSEQ multiplex PCR, and the TCRdb table lists in-frame clones only, not all of them. The profile shows about 690,000 clones, roughly 88% of them singletons. The clonotype comes from a man younger than 35 in good health. Some clones in this sample may be carry-over from other donors' samples. The sequenced material came from memory CD8+ T cells from PBMCs. Subset reported: CD45RO+ cells pooled with CCR7-negative TemRA cells.

In nucleotides, the CDR3 is TGTGCCAGTAGTACCATCCACCCGGGACAGGACTTCTATGGCTACACCTTC. Translating it yields CASSTIHPGQDFYGYTF. The genes are TRBV19 and TRBJ1-2; TRBD1 matches at 8 bases. Germline V gene data show CDR1 as LNHDA and CDR2 as SQIVND (reference sequence). Losses at the gene ends were 4 bases for V and 4 bases for J; bases not matched to a gene: 14. This CDR3 is 17 amino acids long.